This T cell receptor beta chain was retrieved from a study of blood T cells in healthy people across ages. Combining a sample-barcoded 5' primer with a J-beta primer mix, a second PCR ran for roughly 6 to 12 cycles. TCRdb redid the calling of the 5' RACE reads with MiXCR, one entry per CDR3 protein. The table records about 940,000 distinct CDR3 sequences, around 48% of them present only once. The CDR3 contains 14 residues. The germline V gene has CDR1 DFQATT and CDR2 SNEGSKA (reference sequence). Sequenced: blood. The TCR sequence derives from a man aged 30-40 years in good health. This chain connects TRBV20-1 to TRBJ2-1; 10 bases are a match to TRBD1. With the DNA end fitting TRBJ2-7 better, the J assignment may be wrong. CDR3 region: CSAGTGATYNEQYF. The CDR3 nucleotides read TGCAGTGCGGGGACAGGGGCGACCTACAATGAGCAGTACTTC.